These 4 T cell receptor beta chains originate from one sample sequenced in a study of blood T cell repertoires in COVID-19. Assay: immunoSEQ multiplex PCR; the TCRdb copy retains only in-frame clones and omits some. The sample has hundreds of thousands of clones; roughly 90% are singletons. The material sequenced was peripheral blood. The receptors were sampled from a woman between 50 and 59 years old with active or convalescent COVID-19.

This chain links TRBV29-1 with TRBJ1-4; TRBD1 aligns across 10 bases. The CDR3 contains 12 residues. Germline-derived CDR1 and CDR2 are SQVTM and ANQGSEA. V dropped 0 bases and J dropped 13; count of bases not matched to a gene: 2. CDR3 sequence: CSVEEGTGALFF. The CDR3 DNA reads as TGCAGCGTTGAAGAAGGGACAGGGGCACTGTTTTTT.

This rearrangement joins TRBV2 to TRBJ1-1, with TRBD1 as a possible D gene (5 bases). Trimming pared 4 bases from V and 1 base from J, leaving 13 bases between. The V gene's germline CDR1 is SNHLY and CDR2 FYNNEI. The CDR3 extends over 15 amino acids. The CDR3: CASSGGRQTNTEAFF. The CDR3 DNA reads as TGTGCCAGCAGTGGGGGCCGACAGACGAACACTGAAGCTTTCTTT.

The chain uses TRBV28 and TRBJ1-1, with 9 bases matching TRBD1. The germline V gene has CDR1 MDHEN and CDR2 SYDVKM. The length of the CDR3 is 14 residues. The J segment lost 3 bases and the V segment lost 6 bases, leaving 5 bases of the junction unmatched. Written as DNA, the CDR3 is TGTGCCAGCAGCCTACAGGGGGCCCACACTGAAGCTTTCTTT. Encoded protein: CASSLQGAHTEAFF. Drawing the rest from reference TRBV28 and TRBJ1-1, the complete variable domain is DVKVTQSSRYLVKRTGEKVFLECVQDMDHENMFWYRQDPGLGLRLIYFSYDVKMKEKGDIPEGYSVSREKKERFSLILESASTNQTSMYLCASSLQGAHTEAFFGQGTRLTVV.

The V call is TRBV13, the J call TRBJ1-3; D gene ambiguous. CDR3 size: 18 residues. Germline lookup yields CDR1 PRHDT and CDR2 FYEKMQ (reference sequence). Trimming shortened V by 1 base and J by 1 base, and 17 bases separated the two germline ends. The DNA of the CDR3 is TGTGCCAGCAGCTTAGTTGCGGTCTCCTGGCGGTCTGGAAACACCATATATTTT. Protein: CASSLVAVSWRSGNTIYF.